This T cell receptor (beta chain) appears in the sequencing data of a study of a mutant IDH1 vaccine in newly diagnosed glioma. The overall study: Vaccination began 4-6 weeks post radiotherapy alone, or with temozolomide cycles. Whole-study results and caveats: Pseudoprogression apparently tracked independently of changes in top peripheral T cell clonotypes.

Remarks on this clone: What it recognizes is unknown.

TCRdb's copy holds only in-frame clones and misses some; the assay was immunoSEQ multiplex PCR. Found here are 30,000 to 35,000 clones, 90% of them singletons; the top ten hold around 20%. Trimming stripped 4 bases from V and 2 bases from J, with 4 bases between. The CDR3 sequence is 11 residues long. Germline CDR1 and CDR2: SGHDT and YYEEEE. Stated time point: week 11, during vaccination. Doses comprised 300 ug of mutant IDH1 20-mer peptide each, plus topical imiquimod. Material: PBMCs, obtained from a glioma patient whose treatment included an IDH1 peptide vaccine. The receptor comes from a man aged 18 to 29 with glioma. The chain recombines TRBV5-6 with TRBJ2-7; D gene ambiguous. This CDR3 is CASSTTYEQYF. In DNA, the CDR3 is TGTGCCAGCAGCACCACCTACGAGCAGTACTTC.